Listed below are T cell receptor beta chains from one sample, sequenced in a study of T cells in Graves' hyperthyroidism and ophthalmopathy. In TCRdb, the multiplex PCR reads were re-called with MiXCR into one record per CDR3 protein. The profile shows 390,000 or so distinct CDR3 sequences, roughly 15% of them singletons. Sequencing was done on a sample of blood. These receptors originate from a man aged 18 to 30 with Graves' ophthalmopathy. CDR3s include the opening cysteine and the closing phenylalanine or tryptophan. D genes are given only for firm matches. Clone sizes are given selectively: once, few, many, or a class where the clone is expanded.

V gene,clone size,D gene,J gene,CDR3 protein,CDR3 DNA
TRBV7-2,many,TRBD2,TRBJ2-1,CASSLGRGGNNEQFF,TGTGCCAGCAGCTTAGGGCGGGGGGGCAACAATGAGCAGTTCTTC
TRBV19,many,TRBD2,TRBJ2-7,CASSIAGGHREQYF,TGTGCCAGTAGTATTGCGGGAGGCCATCGCGAGCAGTACTTC
TRBV4-1,.,.,TRBJ1-1,CASSQGRQGRLYGTEAFF,TGCGCCAGCAGCCAAGGTCGGCAGGGTCGGTTATACGGCACTGAAGCTTTCTTT
TRBV6-2/TRBV6-3,few,.,TRBJ1-2,CASSYWRGSEGYTF,TGTGCCAGCAGTTACTGGAGGGGAAGTGAGGGCTACACCTTC
TRBV12-3/TRBV12-4,many,TRBD1,TRBJ2-7,CASSLTGGQQYF,TGTGCCAGCAGTTTGACAGGGGGCCAGCAGTACTTC
TRBV7-9,.,TRBD1,TRBJ2-1,CASSPGTGSSYNEQFF,TGTGCCAGCAGTCCCGGGACAGGGAGCTCCTACAATGAGCAGTTCTTC
TRBV27,many,.,TRBJ2-5,CASTAYGEETQYF,TGTGCCAGCACCGCGTATGGCGAAGAGACCCAGTACTTC
TRBV20-1,many,.,TRBJ1-5,CSAKAGSENQPQHF,TGCAGTGCTAAGGCAGGGTCCGAGAATCAGCCCCAGCATTTT
TRBV7-6,many,TRBD2,TRBJ2-1,CASSRNQRGGLHEQFF,TGTGCCAGCAGCCGTAACCAGCGGGGGGGCTTGCATGAGCAGTTCTTC
TRBV30,few,TRBD2,TRBJ2-3,CAWRLAGGHTQYF,TGTGCCTGGAGGTTAGCGGGGGGTCATACGCAGTATTTT
TRBV6-1,many,.,TRBJ2-5,CASTPVPQETQYF,TGTGCCAGCACCCCTGTCCCACAAGAGACCCAGTACTTC
TRBV3-1,many,.,TRBJ1-1,CASSRTESSVAEAFF,TGTGCCAGCAGCCGGACAGAATCTTCTGTCGCTGAAGCTTTCTTT
TRBV15,many,.,TRBJ1-2,CATSRAAKTNYGYTF,TGTGCCACTAGCCGGGCAGCCAAGACTAACTATGGCTACACCTTC
TRBV6-2/TRBV6-3,many,TRBD1,TRBJ1-2,CASNSGQGDGYTF,TGTGCCTCCAACTCGGGACAGGGCGATGGCTACACCTTC
TRBV24-1,.,.,TRBJ2-1,CATSDFSGAYNEQFF,TGTGCCACCAGTGATTTTAGCGGAGCCTACAATGAGCAGTTCTTC
TRBV7-2,many,.,TRBJ2-1,CASSLEAALYNEQFF,TGTGCCAGCAGCTTAGAAGCGGCCCTTTACAATGAGCAGTTCTTC
TRBV7-9,many,.,TRBJ1-1,CASSLGGMGEAFF,TGTGCCAGCAGCTTAGGGGGGATGGGTGAAGCTTTCTTT
TRBV5-1,.,TRBD1,TRBJ1-6,CASSGDSRYNSPLHF,TGCGCCAGCAGCGGGGACAGTCGATATAATTCACCCCTCCACTTT
TRBV7-9,.,.,TRBJ2-7,CASSTGGGIYEQYF,TGTGCCAGCAGCACAGGTGGGGGGATTTACGAGCAGTACTTC
TRBV5-5,few,.,TRBJ1-5,CASSLTGSKNQPQHF,TGTGCCAGCAGCCTCACAGGGAGTAAGAATCAGCCCCAGCATTTT
TRBV29-1,.,TRBD2,TRBJ2-1,CSVEGLAGGSSYNEQFF,TGCAGCGTTGAGGGACTAGCGGGAGGAAGCTCCTACAATGAGCAGTTCTTC
TRBV11-2,many,TRBD1,TRBJ2-5,CASSLGRTGIVQETQYF,TGTGCCAGCAGCTTAGGACGGACAGGGATCGTCCAAGAGACCCAGTACTTC
TRBV19,.,.,TRBJ2-7,CASRNSDPSYEQYF,TGTGCCAGTCGAAACAGCGACCCATCCTACGAGCAGTACTTC
TRBV4-1,.,.,TRBJ1-1,CASSQAGDRLDPEAFF,TGCGCCAGCAGCCAAGCCGGCGACAGGTTGGATCCTGAAGCTTTCTTT
TRBV7-2,many,.,TRBJ1-2,CASSIVTGTQDYGYTF,TGTGCCAGCAGCATAGTAACCGGGACGCAGGACTATGGCTACACCTTC
TRBV6-1,many,.,TRBJ2-7,CASSEWTPGAEQYF,TGTGCCAGCAGTGAATGGACACCCGGCGCCGAGCAGTACTTC
TRBV5-6,.,TRBD1,TRBJ2-5,CASSFSGTGWETQYF,TGTGCCAGCAGCTTCTCCGGGACAGGCTGGGAGACCCAGTACTTC
TRBV7-6,.,TRBD2,TRBJ2-7,CASSLAPGSGGTSSEQYF,TGTGCCAGCAGCTTAGCCCCTGGGAGCGGGGGGACCTCCTCGGAGCAGTACTTC
TRBV20-1,many,.,TRBJ2-2,CSASPGVGTGELFF,TGCAGTGCTAGTCCGGGAGTAGGGACCGGGGAGCTGTTTTTT
TRBV7-9,many,.,TRBJ1-5,CASSLEGVQQPQHF,TGTGCCAGCAGCTTAGAAGGGGTCCAGCAGCCCCAGCATTTT
TRBV30,.,.,TRBJ2-7,CAWSATVTYEQYF,TGTGCCTGGAGTGCGACAGTAACCTACGAGCAGTACTTC
TRBV27,few,.,TRBJ1-2,CASSLSPRGLSYTF,TGTGCCAGCAGTTTATCGCCCCGGGGGCTGAGCTACACCTTC
TRBV12-3/TRBV12-4,.,TRBD1,TRBJ2-2,CASSSYRGFSTGELFF,TGTGCCAGCAGTTCATACAGGGGGTTTAGCACCGGGGAGCTGTTTTTT
TRBV9,many,.,TRBJ2-7,CASSGEQGFFYEQYF,TGTGCCAGCAGCGGAGAACAGGGCTTTTTCTACGAGCAGTACTTC
TRBV24-1,many,.,TRBJ1-2,CATSDTGTDSYGYTF,TGTGCCACCAGTGATACCGGGACGGACTCCTATGGCTACACCTTC
TRBV30,many,.,TRBJ1-1,CAWSVVGVNTEAFF,TGTGCCTGGAGTGTTGTGGGGGTAAACACTGAAGCTTTCTTT
TRBV30,many,TRBD1,TRBJ2-1,CAWSSGTGNYHEQFF,TGTGCCTGGAGCTCAGGGACAGGCAATTACCATGAGCAGTTCTTC
TRBV13,many,.,TRBJ1-4,CASSLGSGTTNEKLFF,TGTGCCAGCAGCTTAGGGTCAGGGACAACTAATGAAAAACTGTTTTTT
TRBV5-6,few,.,TRBJ2-2,CASSFRYTTGELFF,TGTGCCAGCAGCTTCCGATACACCACCGGGGAGCTGTTTTTT
TRBV6-1,many,TRBD2,TRBJ2-7,CASTTLAGDPAYEQYF,TGTGCCAGCACAACACTAGCGGGGGACCCGGCCTACGAGCAGTACTTC
TRBV29-1,many,.,TRBJ2-1,CSAGGGTGYNEQFF,TGCAGCGCTGGAGGGGGAACCGGATACAATGAGCAGTTCTTC
TRBV12-3/TRBV12-4,many,.,TRBJ1-1,CASSLYRKVEAFF,TGTGCCAGCAGTTTATATCGGAAGGTTGAAGCTTTCTTT
TRBV5-1,.,TRBD1,TRBJ1-2,CASSLEVGQGVDGYTF,TGCGCCAGCAGCTTGGAAGTTGGACAGGGAGTCGATGGCTACACCTTC
TRBV5-1,many,.,TRBJ2-7,CASSTGYYEQYF,TGCGCCAGCAGCACGGGATACTACGAGCAGTACTTC
TRBV20-1,few,TRBD2,TRBJ2-7,CSALIAGGYEQYF,TGCAGTGCTTTAATAGCGGGAGGATACGAGCAGTACTTC
TRBV29-1,many,TRBD1,TRBJ2-5,CSARDSQETQYF,TGCAGCGCCCGGGACAGCCAAGAGACCCAGTACTTC
TRBV5-6,few,TRBD2,TRBJ2-7,CASRGAGEGYEQYF,TGTGCCAGCAGGGGAGCGGGAGAGGGGTACGAGCAGTACTTC
TRBV12-3/TRBV12-4,many,TRBD2,TRBJ2-5,CASSRQFGREGKTQYF,TGTGCCAGCAGTCGTCAGTTTGGGCGGGAGGGGAAGACCCAGTACTTC
TRBV3-1,many,.,TRBJ2-1,CASSQIVANEQFF,TGTGCCAGCAGCCAGATAGTGGCCAATGAGCAGTTCTTC
TRBV5-8,many,.,TRBJ2-1,CASRRLASDMGNEQFF,TGTGCCAGCAGGCGCCTGGCTAGCGACATGGGCAATGAGCAGTTCTTC
TRBV6-4,.,TRBD1,TRBJ2-6,CASINRARGQPRSGANVLTF,TGTGCCAGCATTAATCGGGCCAGGGGACAGCCCCGCTCTGGGGCCAACGTCCTGACTTTC
TRBV29-1,few,.,TRBJ1-1,CSALDRTNTMNTEAFF,TGCAGCGCTCTAGACAGGACAAATACCATGAACACTGAAGCTTTCTTT
TRBV30,many,TRBD1,TRBJ2-5,CAWRAPPGDRGKTQYF,TGTGCCTGGAGGGCACCCCCAGGTGACAGGGGAAAGACCCAGTACTTC
TRBV6-1,many,.,TRBJ1-6,CASSVSGSDNSPLHF,TGTGCCAGCAGTGTCTCAGGGAGTGACAATTCACCCCTCCACTTT
TRBV2,many,TRBD1,TRBJ1-2,CANGQGGRYGYTF,TGTGCCAACGGACAGGGAGGCCGCTATGGCTACACCTTC
TRBV4-3,few,.,TRBJ1-5,CASSQDVGGGQPQHF,TGCGCCAGCAGCCAAGATGTGGGTGGGGGTCAGCCCCAGCATTTT
TRBV5-6,many,.,TRBJ2-7,CASSFGTPSYEQYF,TGTGCCAGCAGCTTTGGGACTCCTTCCTACGAGCAGTACTTC
TRBV2,many,.,TRBJ2-3,CASRDAGVSADTQYF,TGTGCCAGCAGGGATGCAGGGGTATCGGCAGATACGCAGTATTTT
TRBV20-1,few,TRBD1,TRBJ1-2,CSAGGQGTDTF,TGCAGTGCGGGGGGACAGGGAACGGACACCTTC
TRBV27,.,TRBD1,TRBJ1-4,CASSLRGQEKLFF,TGTGCCAGCAGTTTAAGGGGGCAGGAAAAACTGTTTTTT